Below, 17 T cell receptor beta chains from the same sample are listed, as sequenced in a study of shared clonotypes between healthy human individuals (dated by TCRdb to the early 2020s). Library method: the immunoSEQ multiplex PCR assay. The table comes from immuneACCESS by way of TCRdb, which keeps in-frame sequences with V and J called. Part of the clones is missing from these tables; in studies checked, under half for an unresolved V gene and the rest for unknown reasons. The sample table holds millions of clones, of which over 85% were seen once. The ten largest clones capture 0.9% to 1.3% of the sample. For the CD8 naive samples, CD45RO-negative cells were positively selected for CCR7, yielding a CD45RA+CCR7+ population from which TemRA cells were excluded. Source material: naive CD8+ T cells sorted from blood. In light of the paper, this sample's cell subset or site label describes: CD45RA+CCR7+. These receptors originate from a man in his late teens or twenties in good health.

The J gene is TRBJ2-2, the V gene TRBV4-3; D gene ambiguous. V lost 0 bases and J 8 bases, leaving 13 bases between the germline ends. The germline CDR1 and CDR2 sequences are LGHNA and YSLEER. The CDR3 covers 15 residues. The CDR3 spells CASSQDFNSGGELFF. The CDR3 bases are TGCGCCAGCAGCCAAGATTTCAATTCTGGGGGGGAGCTGTTTTTT.

This chain connects TRBV30 to TRBJ1-1, with a tentative D call TRBD1 (5 bases). This CDR3 has 15 residues. Deletions cut 5 bases from V and 5 bases from J, with 21 bases between. Per the germline V gene, CDR1 is GTSNPN and CDR2 is SVGIG (reference sequence). In nucleotides, the CDR3 is TGTGCCTGGGGATTGGGGCGGGGGACGAGAACTGAAGCTTTCTTT. Its translation: CAWGLGRGTRTEAFF.

To note about this clone: The junction and the germline gene differ at one end; a read error may be behind it. The chain combines TRBV5-6 with TRBJ1-2; 7 bases fit TRBD1. CDR1 and CDR2 (germline): SGHDT, YYEEEE. The CDR3 runs to 13 residues. This chain's CDR3 is CASSLDRYYGYTF. The CDR3 DNA is TGTGCCAGCAGTTTGGACAGGTACTATGGCTACACCTTC.

This clone came up once. This chain links TRBV4-1 with TRBJ2-3; D remains unclear. Trimming took 3 bases from V and 6 from J, leaving 13 bases between them. CDR3 size: 14 residues. CDR1 and CDR2 from the germline V gene are MGHRA and YSYEKL. CDR3 nucleotides: TGCGCCAGCAGCCACTCTCCCATAGTGGATACGCAGTATTTT. Translated: CASSHSPIVDTQYF.

The chain has TRBV13 and TRBJ2-3, with 11 bases aligning to TRBD1. The CDR3 runs to 17 residues. V was clipped by 5 bases and J by 0 bases; unmatched bases: 7. Germline-derived CDR1 and CDR2 are PRHDT and FYEKMQ (reference sequence). This CDR3 reads CASSLWGQGGSTDTQYF. CDR3 nucleotide sequence: TGTGCCAGCAGCCTATGGGGACAGGGGGGAAGCACAGATACGCAGTATTTT.

A remark on this clone: Within the sample, other DNA sequences also encode this same CDR3. The genes are TRBV5-6 and TRBJ2-1; D gene ambiguous. The CDR3 loop spans 13 amino acids. With 4 bases removed from V and 1 base from J, the gap between germline ends came to 6 bases. Germline CDR1 is SGHDT and CDR2 is YYEEEE. CDR3 in amino acids: CASSPGSYNEQFF. CDR3 in DNA: TGTGCCAGCAGCCCCGGGTCCTACAATGAGCAGTTCTTC.

This sequence joins TRBV7-9 and TRBJ1-5; 9 positions agree with TRBD1. This CDR3 has 15 amino acids. The trim removed 5 bases at V and 7 bases at J, leaving 9 bases unmatched. Germline V gene sequence: CDR1 SEHNR, CDR2 FQNEAQ (reference sequence). The chain's CDR3 is CASSTGGQGLQPQHF. CDR3 coding DNA: TGTGCCAGCAGCACTGGGGGACAGGGATTGCAGCCCCAGCATTTT. Variable domain in full (rest from reference TRBV7-9 and TRBJ1-5): DTGVSQNPRHKITKRGQNVTFRCDPISEHNRLYWYRQTLGQGPEFLTYFQNEAQLEKSRLLSDRFSAERPKGSFSTLEIQRTEQGDSAMYLCASSTGGQGLQPQHFGDGTRLSIL.

Only a few counts were recorded for this clone. The rearrangement links TRBV4-1 to TRBJ1-1; D might be TRBD1 (5 bases). Germline CDR1 reads MGHRA; CDR2 reads YSYEKL. The CDR3 has 14 residues. Trimming removed 0 bases at V and 4 bases at J, with 9 bases between. The chain's CDR3 is CASSQDQGTTEAFF. The CDR3 coding sequence is TGCGCCAGCAGCCAAGATCAGGGTACCACTGAAGCTTTCTTT.

This clone was counted a single time. J is TRBJ2-3 and V is TRBV28, with D perhaps TRBD1 (6 bases). V was cut by 2 bases and J by 3 bases, with 12 bases left in between. CDR3 length: 15 residues. The germline V gene has CDR1 MDHEN and CDR2 SYDVKM. The CDR3 reads CASSLRTDTTDTQYF. The CDR3 nucleotides are TGTGCCAGCAGTTTACGGACAGATACTACAGATACGCAGTATTTT. The whole variable domain, filled in from reference TRBV28 and TRBJ2-3, reads DVKVTQSSRYLVKRTGEKVFLECVQDMDHENMFWYRQDPGLGLRLIYFSYDVKMKEKGDIPEGYSVSREKKERFSLILESASTNQTSMYLCASSLRTDTTDTQYFGPGTRLTVL.

V is TRBV6-1 and J is TRBJ2-1, with D possibly TRBD2 on 7 matching bases. The V gene lost 5 bases and the J gene lost 4 bases, with 12 bases spanning the gap. The CDR3 extends over 14 amino acids. The germline gives CDR1 MNHNS, CDR2 SASEGT. The chain's CDR3 is CASSRAGAYNEQFF. Written as DNA, the CDR3 is TGTGCCAGCAGTCGGGCGGGGGCGTACAATGAGCAGTTCTTC.

In regard to this clone: Other nucleotide sequences in the sample specify the same CDR3. The chain combines TRBV4-1 with TRBJ2-7, with D perhaps TRBD1 (6 bases). V was cut by 4 bases and J by 3 bases, with 10 bases left in between. CDR1 and CDR2 (germline): MGHRA, YSYEKL. CDR3 length equals 13 residues. The DNA for the CDR3 is TGCGCCAGCAGCCTAGGACAGTTCTACGAGCAGTACTTC. It specifies CASSLGQFYEQYF.

Comment on this clone: This specimen includes other DNA sequences encoding the same CDR3. The V and J genes are TRBV28 and TRBJ1-1, with D possibly TRBD1 on 5 matching bases. This CDR3 region has 14 residues. Deletions cut 6 bases from V and 0 bases from J, with 11 bases between. Germline V gene lookup returns CDR1 MDHEN and CDR2 SYDVKM. CDR3 DNA sequence: TGTGCCAGCAGCCTACTACAGGTGAACACTGAAGCTTTCTTT. Its translation: CASSLLQVNTEAFF. Together with reference TRBV28 and TRBJ1-1, the CDR3 gives the full variable domain: DVKVTQSSRYLVKRTGEKVFLECVQDMDHENMFWYRQDPGLGLRLIYFSYDVKMKEKGDIPEGYSVSREKKERFSLILESASTNQTSMYLCASSLLQVNTEAFFGQGTRLTVV.

The chain uses TRBV13 and TRBJ2-7, with D possibly matching TRBD2 (6 bases). Germline assignment: CDR1 PRHDT and CDR2 FYEKMQ (reference sequence). V lost 5 bases and J 1 base, leaving 12 bases between the germline ends. The CDR3 extends over 14 amino acids. The CDR3 reads CASSLRRGSYEQYF. CDR3 sequence (DNA): TGTGCCAGCAGCCTGAGACGGGGGTCCTACGAGCAGTACTTC.

The chain recombines TRBV27 with TRBJ2-3; tentatively, D is TRBD2 (5 bases). This CDR3 has 14 amino acids. Trimming removed 3 bases at V and 4 bases at J, with 11 bases between. Germline-derived CDR1 and CDR2 are MNHEY and SMNVEV (reference sequence). The CDR3 is CASSLAPRADTQYF. The CDR3 nucleotides are TGTGCCAGCAGTTTGGCTCCGAGGGCAGATACGCAGTATTTT.

CDR3 in DNA: TGTGCCAGCAGCATAACCGGGGGGAGCACTGAAGCTTTCTTT. Its protein is CASSITGGSTEAFF. The V gene is TRBV5-6, the J gene TRBJ1-1, with D perhaps TRBD1 (5 bases). This CDR3 has 14 residues. CDR1 and CDR2 (germline): SGHDT, YYEEEE. Trimming took off 4 bases at V and 4 bases at J, with 14 bases between the two ends.

The rearrangement joins TRBV4-1 to TRBJ1-5, with 9 bases lining up with TRBD1. CDR3 size: 18 residues. Germline CDR1 is MGHRA and CDR2 is YSYEKL. Trimming at V came to 1 base and at J to 6 bases, leaving 13 bases not matched to a gene. The CDR3 loop is CASSQVWGQGLFVQPQHF. The CDR3 coding sequence is TGCGCCAGCAGCCAAGTCTGGGGACAGGGCCTATTTGTTCAGCCCCAGCATTTT.

The V call is TRBV30, the J call TRBJ2-1; 7 positions match TRBD2. V shed 3 bases and J 10 bases; nucleotides not matched to a gene: 9. The length of the CDR3 is 13 residues. Per germline, CDR1 GTSNPN and CDR2 SVGIG (reference sequence). Here the CDR3 DNA reads TGTGCCTGGAGGCCGACCATTAGCGGGGAGCAGTTCTTC. Protein: CAWRPTISGEQFF.